This entry lists 25 T cell receptor beta chains sequenced from one sample in a study of beta chain features in type 1 diabetes. Every isolated RNA sample was fully reverse transcribed, so sequencing captured expressed TCRB transcripts. The table came from immunoSEQ multiplex PCR; TCRdb's copy has only in-frame clones and leaves some out. The top ten clones hold more than 3% of a sample with 240,000 or so clones, 25% to 30% of them seen once. Sequencing input: central memory CD4+ T cells from blood. The receptor source for this set is a man aged 25 to 45 in good health.

V and J are TRBV7-9 and TRBJ2-1; D remains ambiguous. The CDR3 length is 16 residues. V was clipped by 1 base and J by 0 bases, with 10 bases between them. The germline V gene encodes CDR1 SEHNR and CDR2 FQNEAQ (reference sequence). The chain's CDR3 is CASSLDFQSSYNEQFF. CDR3 in DNA: TGTGCCAGCAGCTTAGATTTTCAGAGCTCCTACAATGAGCAGTTCTTC.

In DNA, the CDR3 is TGTGCCAGCAGCAAACAGGGGGCGCGGGGATCCACCGGGGAGCTGTTTTTT. Its translation: CASSKQGARGSTGELFF. The chain employs TRBV7-6 and TRBJ2-2; 9 positions match TRBD1. This CDR3 region has 17 residues. Germline V gene lookup returns CDR1 SGHVS and CDR2 FNYEAQ. The V gene end was trimmed by 5 bases and the J gene end by 4 bases; junction bases not matched to a gene: 11.

V is TRBV9 and J is TRBJ2-2; 8 bases align to TRBD2. V was pared by 7 bases and J by 7 bases, with 15 bases of the junction left unmatched. Germline V CDR1 and CDR2: SGDLS, YYNGEE. The CDR3 length is 16 residues. CDR3 DNA: TGTGCCAGCCTCCCCTGGCCAGCGGGAGCGGTCGGGGAGCTGTTTTTT. Translating gives CASLPWPAGAVGELFF. The full variable domain, with the rest looked up from reference TRBV9 and TRBJ2-2, is DSGVTQTPKHLITATGQRVTLRCSPRSGDLSVYWYQQSLDQGLQFLIQYYNGEERAKGNILERFSAQQFPDLHSELNLSSLELGDSALYFCASLPWPAGAVGELFFGEGSRLTVL.

The chain has TRBV5-6 and TRBJ1-1; D unresolved. V dropped 2 bases and J dropped 1 base, with 6 bases sitting between them. The germline CDR1 and CDR2 sequences are SGHDT and YYEEEE. The CDR3 contains 13 residues. For the CDR3, the DNA is TGTGCCAGCAGCTTCGTTACGAACACTGAAGCTTTCTTT. It codes for CASSFVTNTEAFF.

The chain carries TRBV29-1 and TRBJ2-7, with 14 bases fitting TRBD2. Trimming cost V 6 bases and J 7 bases; bases outside gene matches: 8. Per the germline V gene, CDR1 is SQVTM and CDR2 is ANQGSEA. This CDR3 is built from 14 residues. CDR3 nucleotides: TGCAGCGTGGGGACTAGCGGGGGCTCTGGAGAGCAGTACTTC. It specifies CSVGTSGGSGEQYF.

The chain recombines TRBV5-6 with TRBJ1-2, with D perhaps matching TRBD1 (6 bases). The V end lost 5 bases, the J end lost 2 bases, and 13 bases lay between the germline ends. CDR1 and CDR2 (germline): SGHDT, YYEEEE. This CDR3 spans 14 amino acids. The CDR3 loop reads CASSSLGQNYGYTF. For the CDR3, the DNA is TGTGCCAGCAGTTCTCTAGGACAGAACTATGGCTACACCTTC.

The CDR3 loop reads CATSRGQGRTEAFF. CDR3 DNA sequence: TGTGCCACCAGCAGGGGACAGGGGAGAACTGAAGCTTTCTTT. This rearrangement joins TRBV15 to TRBJ1-1; 10 bases map to TRBD1. Germline loops: CDR1 LNHNV, CDR2 YYDKDF (reference sequence). The CDR3 totals 14 residues. The V segment lost 3 bases and the J segment 5 bases; nucleotides outside the gene matches: 3.

The DNA of the CDR3 is TGTGCCAGCAGCCCTTCCCGGGCCGAACCTGAAGCTTTCTTT. Protein sequence: CASSPSRAEPEAFF. This sequence joins TRBV7-8 and TRBJ1-1; D unresolved. CDR1 SGHVS and CDR2 FQNEAQ come from the germline V gene. CDR3 length: 14 residues. V was cut by 5 bases and J by 6 bases, with 16 bases left in between.

In this sample, this clone turned up many times. CDR3 region: CASSQGESAGSPLHF. The CDR3 DNA reads as TGTGCCAGCAGCCAAGGGGAGAGCGCGGGTTCACCCCTCCACTTT. The rearrangement uses TRBV4-2 and TRBJ1-6; D unclear. Deletions cut 1 base from V and 9 bases from J, with 13 bases between. CDR1 is LGHNA, CDR2 YNFKEQ, per germline. This CDR3 region has 15 residues.

The rearrangement links TRBV7-8 to TRBJ2-3, with TRBD2 matching over 11 bases. The junction had 10 bases not matched to a gene; V was cut back by 5 bases and J by 0 bases. CDR3 size: 18 residues. The germline V gene has CDR1 SGHVS and CDR2 FQNEAQ. The CDR3 DNA sequence: TGTGCCAGCAGCCGCCTTAGCGGGGGGGCCGAGAGCACAGATACGCAGTATTTT. Its translation: CASSRLSGGAESTDTQYF. The full variable domain, completed using reference TRBV7-8 and TRBJ2-3, is GAGVSQSPRYKVAKRGQDVALRCDPISGHVSLFWYQQALGQGPEFLTYFQNEAQLDKSGLPSDRFFAERPEGSVSTLKIQRTQQEDSAVYLCASSRLSGGAESTDTQYFGPGTRLTVL.

This chain connects TRBV29-1 to TRBJ2-5; the match to TRBD2 covers 11 bases. V dropped 6 bases and J dropped 1; count of bases not matched to a gene: 13. Germline V CDR1 and CDR2: SQVTM, ANQGSEA. CDR3 length equals 17 residues. In DNA, the CDR3 is TGCAGCGTAGCTAGCGGGGGGCTTCGGACCCTCCAAGAGACCCAGTACTTC. Translating gives CSVASGGLRTLQETQYF. The variable domain in full, with the rest retrieved from reference TRBV29-1 and TRBJ2-5, is SAVISQKPSRDICQRGTSLTIQCQVDSQVTMMFWYRQQPGQSLTLIATANQGSEATYESGFVIDKFPISRPNLTFSTLTVSNMSPEDSSIYLCSVASGGLRTLQETQYFGPGTRLLVL.

The chain uses TRBV7-9 and TRBJ2-3; 9 nucleotides agree with TRBD1. Germline CDR1 is SEHNR and CDR2 is FQNEAQ (reference sequence). V dropped 3 bases and J dropped 5; count of bases not matched to a gene: 9. The CDR3 consists of 16 residues. For the CDR3, the DNA is TGTGCCAGCAGCTTGGATCCGGGACAGGGATTAGATACGCAGTATTTT. This codes for CASSLDPGQGLDTQYF.

Many counts were recorded for this clone. V and J are TRBV7-2 and TRBJ2-5; 7 nucleotides match TRBD1. In germline, CDR1 is SGHTA, CDR2 FQGNSA. V shed 4 bases and J 0 bases; nucleotides not matched to a gene: 11. The CDR3 covers 17 residues. The CDR3 region has the DNA TGTGCCAGCAGCTCATTATCTGGACAGGTCAACCAAGAGACCCAGTACTTC. This codes for CASSSLSGQVNQETQYF.

This clone was seen more than once but under ten times. The chain links TRBV2 to TRBJ2-7; 7 bases are shared with TRBD2. Per the germline V gene, CDR1 is SNHLY and CDR2 is FYNNEI. J lost 2 bases, V lost 11 bases, and 6 bases had no gene match. This CDR3 contains 12 residues. The CDR3 DNA sequence: TGTGCCGGAAGCGGGGAGGCCTACGAGCAGTACTTC. Encoded protein: CAGSGEAYEQYF. Variable domain in full (rest from reference TRBV2 and TRBJ2-7): EPEVTQTPSHQVTQMGQEVILRCVPISNHLYFYWYRQILGQKVEFLVSFYNNEISEKSEIFDDQFSVERPDGSNFTLKIRSTKLEDSAMYFCAGSGEAYEQYFGPGTRLTVT.

The V gene is TRBV5-1, the J gene TRBJ2-3; D perhaps matches TRBD2 (7 bases). Germline CDR1 is SGHRS and CDR2 is YFSETQ. The V end lost 2 bases, the J end lost 3 bases, and 16 bases lay between the germline ends. CDR3 size: 16 residues. The CDR3 reads CASSFLAGEGTDTQYF. Written as DNA, the CDR3 is TGCGCCAGCAGCTTCCTGGCAGGGGAGGGTACAGATACGCAGTATTTT. Combining the CDR3 with reference TRBV5-1 and TRBJ2-3 gives the whole variable domain KAGVTQTPRYLIKTRGQQVTLSCSPISGHRSVSWYQQTPGQGLQFLFEYFSETQRNKGNFPGRFSGRQFSNSRSEMNVSTLELGDSALYLCASSFLAGEGTDTQYFGPGTRLTVL.

The V call is TRBV2, the J call TRBJ2-3; D ambiguous. The germline V and J ends were trimmed by 5 bases and 4 bases, with 10 bases remaining between them. The CDR3 is made up of 13 amino acids. In germline, CDR1 is SNHLY, CDR2 FYNNEI. CDR3 bases: TGTGCCAGCAGTCAATCTGCCTCAGATACGCAGTATTTT. Encoded protein: CASSQSASDTQYF. Filled out from reference TRBV2 and TRBJ2-3, the complete variable domain reads EPEVTQTPSHQVTQMGQEVILRCVPISNHLYFYWYRQILGQKVEFLVSFYNNEISEKSEIFDDQFSVERPDGSNFTLKIRSTKLEDSAMYFCASSQSASDTQYFGPGTRLTVL.

This clone was observed a few times. V gene TRBV7-9 combines with J gene TRBJ1-1; D may be TRBD1 (5 bases). This CDR3 comprises 14 residues. V was trimmed by 4 bases and J by 4 bases, leaving 13 bases between them. CDR1 SEHNR and CDR2 FQNEAQ come from the germline V gene (reference sequence). The CDR3 is CASSSRTGGTEAFF. The DNA of the CDR3 is TGTGCCAGCAGCTCTCGGACGGGGGGCACTGAAGCTTTCTTT.

This clone was detected only a few times. CDR3 nucleotides: TGTGCCAGCAGCACGGGAGCAAGTTATGGCTACACCTTC. Translated, it gives CASSTGASYGYTF. The gene calls are TRBV7-2 and TRBJ1-2, with unresolved D. The germline V gene encodes CDR1 SGHTA and CDR2 FQGNSA. This CDR3 spans 13 amino acids. V was cut by 5 bases and J by 5 bases, with 12 bases left in between. Drawing the rest from reference TRBV7-2 and TRBJ1-2, the complete variable domain is GAGVSQSPSNKVTEKGKDVELRCDPISGHTALYWYRQSLGQGLEFLIYFQGNSAPDKSGLPSDRFSAERTGGSVSTLTIQRTQQEDSAVYLCASSTGASYGYTFGSGTRLTVV.

The V call is TRBV19, the J call TRBJ2-5; D possibly uses TRBD1 or TRBD2 (6 bases each). CDR3 length equals 13 residues. The V and J ends lost 6 bases and 9 bases respectively, with 17 bases between them. Per germline, CDR1 LNHDA and CDR2 SQIVND (reference sequence). CDR3 DNA: TGTGCCAGTAGCGAACAGGGAGGTGGGGCCCAGTACTTC. Translating gives CASSEQGGGAQYF.

J is TRBJ2-5 and V is TRBV7-2; D remains unclear. V was shortened by 5 bases and J by 1 base, with 11 bases between the two germline ends. Germline-derived CDR1 and CDR2 are SGHTA and FQGNSA. There are 14 residues in the CDR3. The CDR3 nucleotides are TGTGCCAGCAGCCCGTGGACGCTCCAAGAGACCCAGTACTTC. This sequence encodes CASSPWTLQETQYF.

A word on this clone: The sample contains more than one DNA sequence encoding this CDR3. The chain combines TRBV25-1 with TRBJ2-6; D is undetermined. Trimming left V 1 base short and J 0 bases short, with 4 bases between. This CDR3 is 15 amino acids long. Germline V gene lookup returns CDR1 MGHDK and CDR2 SYGVNS. Written as DNA, the CDR3 is TGTGCCAGCAGTGAATCGGGCTCTGGGGCCAACGTCCTGACTTTC. Its protein is CASSESGSGANVLTF.

The rearrangement links TRBV18 to TRBJ2-1, with 9 bases that match TRBD1. Trimming took 3 bases from V and 8 from J; bases not matched to a gene: 8. Per germline, CDR1 KGHSH and CDR2 LQKENI. This CDR3 has 15 amino acids. CDR3 in amino acids: CASSPPGQGLDEQFF. Written as DNA, the CDR3 is TGTGCCAGCTCACCCCCGGGACAGGGTCTCGATGAGCAGTTCTTC.

The J gene is TRBJ2-7, the V gene TRBV6-1; D possibly corresponds to TRBD2 (5 bases). The CDR3 is 11 amino acids. Per germline, CDR1 MNHNS and CDR2 SASEGT. V was cut by 6 bases and J by 3 bases, with 6 bases left in between. CDR3 amino acids: CASRSGYEQYF. The CDR3, as DNA: TGTGCCAGCAGGAGCGGCTACGAGCAGTACTTC.

This clone was seen a few times. This sequence joins TRBV15 and TRBJ2-1, with 7 nucleotides matching TRBD1. The CDR3 is 14 residues long. J gave up 6 bases and V 1 base, and 3 bases lay outside the gene matches. The germline CDR1 and CDR2 sequences are LNHNV and YYDKDF (reference sequence). The CDR3 region is CATSRGGTANEQFF. DNA of the CDR3: TGTGCCACCAGCAGAGGAGGGACAGCCAATGAGCAGTTCTTC.

The chain uses TRBV18 and TRBJ2-1; the D gene is possibly TRBD2 (5 bases). CDR1 KGHSH and CDR2 LQKENI come from the germline V gene. CDR3 length: 15 amino acids. The V end lost 1 base, the J end lost 3 bases, and 10 bases lay between the germline ends. The CDR3 bases are TGTGCCAGCTCACCACGGCAGCGGAACTACAATGAGCAGTTCTTC. As protein: CASSPRQRNYNEQFF.